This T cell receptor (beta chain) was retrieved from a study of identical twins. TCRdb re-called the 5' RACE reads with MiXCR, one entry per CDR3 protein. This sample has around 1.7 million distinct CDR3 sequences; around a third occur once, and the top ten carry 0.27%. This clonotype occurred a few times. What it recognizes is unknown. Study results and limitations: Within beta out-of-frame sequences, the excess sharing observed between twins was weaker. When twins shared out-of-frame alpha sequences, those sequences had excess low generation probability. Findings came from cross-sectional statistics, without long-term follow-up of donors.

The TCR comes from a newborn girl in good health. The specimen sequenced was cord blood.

The CDR3 spells CASSLGDVMNSPLHF. CDR3 sequence (DNA): TGTGCCAGCAGCCTCGGGGACGTCATGAATTCACCCCTCCACTTT. The chain carries TRBV7-9 and TRBJ1-6; weak D call: TRBD1 (5 bases). CDR1 and CDR2 (germline): SEHNR, FQNEAQ (reference sequence). V lost 5 bases, J lost 7 bases, and 15 bases lay in between. The CDR3 length is 15 residues.